This TCR beta chain was obtained from a study of naive CD8 T cells in extremely preterm neonates. The study's findings and limits: Relative to older groups, preterm infants had shorter, less trimmed CDR3s with fewer N additions.

Measured with immunoSEQ multiplex PCR; TCRdb has only the in-frame clones, and not every one. This table has 20,000 or so clones, about 91% appearing once. Samples were taken at extremely preterm deliveries at roughly 22-27 weeks of gestation. The CDR3 is 15 residues long. As regards this clone: No antigen is known for it.

The sequence was obtained from a boy who was born preterm. This rearrangement joins TRBV21-1 to TRBJ2-3; the D segment call TRBD2 is taken from the table without a DNA check. TRBV21-1 is a recognized pseudogene. The source material was naive CD8+ T cells from cord blood. The CDR3 reads CASRRGNRSTDTQYF. CDR3 DNA sequence: TGTGCCAGCCGCCGGGGGAATCGAAGCACAGATACGCAGTATTTT.